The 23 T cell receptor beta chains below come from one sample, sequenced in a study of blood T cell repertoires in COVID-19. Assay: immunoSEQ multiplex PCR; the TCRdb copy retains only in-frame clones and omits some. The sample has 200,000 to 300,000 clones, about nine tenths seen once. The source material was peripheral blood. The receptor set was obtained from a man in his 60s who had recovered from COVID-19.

CDR3 nucleotides: TGTGCTAGTGGTCGACAGGGGGGTTACAATGAGCAGTTCTTC. Amino acid sequence: CASGRQGGYNEQFF. V gene TRBV12-5 combines with J gene TRBJ2-1; 9 nucleotides match TRBD1. The CDR3 loop spans 14 amino acids. CDR1 is LGHNT, CDR2 FRNRAP, per germline. After removal of 5 bases from V and 4 bases from J, the junction contained 3 bases not matched to a gene.

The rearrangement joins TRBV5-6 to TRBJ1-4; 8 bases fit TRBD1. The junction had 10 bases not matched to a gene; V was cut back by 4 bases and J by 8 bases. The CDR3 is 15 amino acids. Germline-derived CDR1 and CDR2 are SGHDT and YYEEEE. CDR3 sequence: CASSADDRGVEKLFF. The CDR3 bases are TGTGCCAGCAGCGCCGATGACAGGGGAGTCGAAAAACTGTTTTTT.

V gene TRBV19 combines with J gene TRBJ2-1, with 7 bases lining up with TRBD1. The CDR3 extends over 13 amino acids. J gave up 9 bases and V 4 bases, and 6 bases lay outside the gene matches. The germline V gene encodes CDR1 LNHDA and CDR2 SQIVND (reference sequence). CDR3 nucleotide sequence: TGTGCCAGTAGTACGGGACAGCTCAGTGAGCAGTTCTTC. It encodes CASSTGQLSEQFF.

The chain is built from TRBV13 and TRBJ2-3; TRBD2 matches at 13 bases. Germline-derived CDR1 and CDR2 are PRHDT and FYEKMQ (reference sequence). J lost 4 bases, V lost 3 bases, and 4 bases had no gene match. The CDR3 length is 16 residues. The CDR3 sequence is CASSFGGLAGADTQYF. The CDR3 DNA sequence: TGTGCCAGCAGCTTCGGTGGACTAGCGGGGGCAGATACGCAGTATTTT.

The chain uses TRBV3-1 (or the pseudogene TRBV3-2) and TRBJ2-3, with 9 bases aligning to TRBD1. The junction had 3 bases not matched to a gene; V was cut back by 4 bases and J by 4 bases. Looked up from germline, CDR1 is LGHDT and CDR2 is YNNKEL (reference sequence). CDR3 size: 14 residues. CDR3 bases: TGTGCCAGCAGCCCCGGGACAGGGCCAGATACGCAGTATTTT. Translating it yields CASSPGTGPDTQYF.

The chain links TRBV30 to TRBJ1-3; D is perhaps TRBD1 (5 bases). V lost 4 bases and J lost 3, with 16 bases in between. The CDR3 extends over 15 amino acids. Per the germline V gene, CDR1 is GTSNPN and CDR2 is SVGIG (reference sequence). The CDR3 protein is CAWTKRGVNGNTIYF. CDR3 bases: TGTGCCTGGACCAAACGGGGGGTTAATGGAAACACCATATATTTT. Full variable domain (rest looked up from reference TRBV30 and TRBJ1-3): SQTIHQWPATLVQPVGSPLSLECTVEGTSNPNLYWYRQAAGRGLQLLFYSVGIGQISSEVPQNLSASRPQDRQFILSSKKLLLSDSGFYLCAWTKRGVNGNTIYFGEGSWLTVV.

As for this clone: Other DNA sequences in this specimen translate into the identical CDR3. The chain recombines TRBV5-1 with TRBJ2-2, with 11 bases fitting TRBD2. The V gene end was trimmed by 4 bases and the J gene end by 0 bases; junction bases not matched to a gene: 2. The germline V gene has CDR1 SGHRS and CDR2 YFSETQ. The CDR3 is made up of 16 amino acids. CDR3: CASSLAGGPNTGELFF. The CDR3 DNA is TGCGCCAGCAGCCTAGCGGGGGGACCGAACACCGGGGAGCTGTTTTTT.

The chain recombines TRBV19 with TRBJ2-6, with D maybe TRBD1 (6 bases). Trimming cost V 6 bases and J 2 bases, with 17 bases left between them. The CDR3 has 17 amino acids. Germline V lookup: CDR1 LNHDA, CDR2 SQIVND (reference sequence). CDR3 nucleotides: TGTGCCAGTAGCCCCGCTCGCAGGGGAACTGGGGCCAACGTCCTGACTTTC. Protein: CASSPARRGTGANVLTF.

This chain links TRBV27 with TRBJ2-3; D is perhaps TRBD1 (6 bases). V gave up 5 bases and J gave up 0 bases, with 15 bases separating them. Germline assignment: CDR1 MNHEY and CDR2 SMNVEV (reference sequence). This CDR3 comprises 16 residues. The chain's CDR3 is CASSDYQGQSTDTQYF. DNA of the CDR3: TGTGCCAGCAGTGACTACCAAGGACAGAGCACAGATACGCAGTATTTT.

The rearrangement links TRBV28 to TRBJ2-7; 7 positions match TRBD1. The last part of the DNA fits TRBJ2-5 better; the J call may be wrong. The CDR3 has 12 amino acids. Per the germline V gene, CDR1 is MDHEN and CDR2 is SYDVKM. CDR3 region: CASSQTGETQYF. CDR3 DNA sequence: TGTGCCAGCAGCCAGACAGGGGAGACCCAGTACTTC.

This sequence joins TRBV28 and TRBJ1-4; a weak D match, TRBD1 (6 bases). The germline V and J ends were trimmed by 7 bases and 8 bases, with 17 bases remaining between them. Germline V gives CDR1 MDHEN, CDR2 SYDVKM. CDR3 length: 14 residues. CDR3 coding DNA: TGTGCCAGCACCCCTTCGGACAGTCGGGAAAAACTGTTTTTT. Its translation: CASTPSDSREKLFF.

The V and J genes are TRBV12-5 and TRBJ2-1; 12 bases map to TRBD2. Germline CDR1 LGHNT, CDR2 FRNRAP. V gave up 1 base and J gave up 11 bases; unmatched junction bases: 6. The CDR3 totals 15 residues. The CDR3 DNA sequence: TGTGCTAGTGGTTTGGCGCTAGCGGGGGGGGAGAAGCAGTTCTTC. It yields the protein CASGLALAGGEKQFF.

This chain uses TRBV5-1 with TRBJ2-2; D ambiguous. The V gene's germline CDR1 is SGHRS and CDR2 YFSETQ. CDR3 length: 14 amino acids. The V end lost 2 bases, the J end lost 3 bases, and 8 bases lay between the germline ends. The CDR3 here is CASSLIADTGELFF. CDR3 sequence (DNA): TGCGCCAGCAGCTTAATTGCGGACACCGGGGAGCTGTTTTTT.

The CDR3 DNA sequence: TGCGCCAGCAGCTTATGGACAGGGACCGATACGCAGTATTTT. Translated: CASSLWTGTDTQYF. The rearrangement links TRBV5-1 to TRBJ2-3; TRBD1 aligns across 8 bases. CDR1 SGHRS and CDR2 YFSETQ come from the germline V gene. After removal of 2 bases from V and 6 bases from J, the junction contained 5 bases not matched to a gene. This CDR3 contains 14 residues.

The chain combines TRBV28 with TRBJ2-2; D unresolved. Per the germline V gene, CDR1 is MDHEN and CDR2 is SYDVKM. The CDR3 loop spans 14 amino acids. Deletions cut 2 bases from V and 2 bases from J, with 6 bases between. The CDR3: CASSLSLNTGELFF. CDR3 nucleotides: TGTGCCAGCAGTTTAAGTCTAAACACCGGGGAGCTGTTTTTT.

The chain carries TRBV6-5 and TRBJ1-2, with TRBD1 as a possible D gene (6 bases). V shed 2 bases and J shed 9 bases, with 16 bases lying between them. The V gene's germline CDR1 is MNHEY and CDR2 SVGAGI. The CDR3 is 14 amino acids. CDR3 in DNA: TGTGCCAGCAGTTACACACAGGGTGGAGCGCGCTACACCTTC. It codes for CASSYTQGGARYTF.

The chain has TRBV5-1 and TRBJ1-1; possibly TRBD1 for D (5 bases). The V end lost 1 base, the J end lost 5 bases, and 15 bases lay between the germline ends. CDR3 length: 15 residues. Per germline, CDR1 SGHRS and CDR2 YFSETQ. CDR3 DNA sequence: TGCGCCAGCAGCTTGTATGAAACGGGGGTTACTGAAGCTTTCTTT. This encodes CASSLYETGVTEAFF.

This chain's CDR3 is CASSSSRDRADQPQHF. CDR3 nucleotides: TGTGCCAGCAGCTCGAGCCGGGACAGGGCTGATCAGCCCCAGCATTTT. The chain recombines TRBV5-6 with TRBJ1-5, with TRBD1 identical over 9 bases. The CDR3 is 16 residues long. Losses at the gene ends were 3 bases for V and 5 bases for J; bases not matched to a gene: 9. Germline CDR1 SGHDT, CDR2 YYEEEE.

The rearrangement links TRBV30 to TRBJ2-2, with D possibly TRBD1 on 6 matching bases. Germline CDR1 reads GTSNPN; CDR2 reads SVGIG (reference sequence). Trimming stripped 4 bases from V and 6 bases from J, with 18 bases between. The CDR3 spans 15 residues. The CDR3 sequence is CAWNSGAGVSGELFF. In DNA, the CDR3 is TGTGCCTGGAATTCCGGGGCAGGGGTTTCCGGGGAGCTGTTTTTT.

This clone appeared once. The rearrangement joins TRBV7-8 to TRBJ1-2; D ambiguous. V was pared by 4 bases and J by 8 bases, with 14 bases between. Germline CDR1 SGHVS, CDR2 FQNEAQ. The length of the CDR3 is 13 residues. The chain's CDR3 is CASSSASLEGYTF. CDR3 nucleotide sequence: TGTGCCAGCAGCTCGGCCTCATTGGAGGGCTACACCTTC.

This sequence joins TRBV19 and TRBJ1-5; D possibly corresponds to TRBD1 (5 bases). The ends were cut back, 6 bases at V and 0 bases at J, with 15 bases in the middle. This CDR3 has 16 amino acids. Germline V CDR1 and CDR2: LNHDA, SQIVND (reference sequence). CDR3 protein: CASRPLGGYSNQPQHF. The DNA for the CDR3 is TGTGCCAGTAGACCGTTGGGGGGATATAGCAATCAGCCCCAGCATTTT. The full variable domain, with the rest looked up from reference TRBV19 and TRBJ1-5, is DGGITQSPKYLFRKEGQNVTLSCEQNLNHDAMYWYRQDPGQGLRLIYYSQIVNDFQKGDIAEGYSVSREKKESFPLTVTSAQKNPTAFYLCASRPLGGYSNQPQHFGDGTRLSIL.

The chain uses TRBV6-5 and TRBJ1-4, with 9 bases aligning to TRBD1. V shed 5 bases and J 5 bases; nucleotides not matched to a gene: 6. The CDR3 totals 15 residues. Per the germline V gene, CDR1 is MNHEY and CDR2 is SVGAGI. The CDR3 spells CASSRTGTGNEKLFF. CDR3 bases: TGTGCCAGCAGTAGAACCGGGACAGGGAATGAAAAACTGTTTTTT.

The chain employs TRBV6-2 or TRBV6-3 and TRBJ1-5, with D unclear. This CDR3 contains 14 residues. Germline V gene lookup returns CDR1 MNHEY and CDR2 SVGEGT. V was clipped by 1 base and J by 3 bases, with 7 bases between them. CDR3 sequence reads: CASSYLFPNQPQHF. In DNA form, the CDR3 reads TGTGCCAGCAGTTACTTATTTCCCAATCAGCCCCAGCATTTT.